Shown below are 3 T cell receptor beta chains from a single sample sequenced in a study of cytomegalovirus exposure and HLA in healthy donors. Researchers ran the PCR with 60 Vbeta and 13 Jbeta primers. Here immunoSEQ multiplex PCR was the method, and the copy in TCRdb shows in-frame clones only, minus some. The repertoire holds some 190,000 clones, with approximately 77% as singletons. The source material was PBMCs. These receptors were collected from a man in his forties or fifties in good health and CMV-seropositive.

This chain uses TRBV27 with TRBJ2-1, with TRBD2 matching over 11 bases. J lost 5 bases, V lost 4 bases, and 1 base had no gene match. This CDR3 has 14 residues. Germline V gives CDR1 MNHEY, CDR2 SMNVEV (reference sequence). CDR3 sequence reads: CASSSGLADNEQFF. The CDR3 DNA reads as TGTGCCAGCAGTTCGGGACTAGCGGACAATGAGCAGTTCTTC.

The chain joins TRBV5-1 to TRBJ2-1, with a tentative D call TRBD1 (6 bases). The germline CDR1 and CDR2 sequences are SGHRS and YFSETQ. The V end lost 4 bases, the J end lost 2 bases, and 13 bases lay between the germline ends. The CDR3 length is 15 residues. In DNA form, the CDR3 reads TGCGCCAGCAGCGCAGACAGGCAGACCTACAATGAGCAGTTCTTC. The encoded protein is CASSADRQTYNEQFF.

This chain's CDR3 is CAWTLGLAGAMDEQFF. CDR3 DNA: TGTGCCTGGACGCTGGGGCTAGCGGGAGCCATGGATGAGCAGTTCTTC. This chain joins TRBV30 and TRBJ2-1, with TRBD2 matching over 10 bases. There are 16 residues in the CDR3. CDR1 and CDR2 from the germline V gene are GTSNPN and SVGIG (reference sequence). V trimming: 4 bases; J trimming: 8 bases; junction bases outside the gene matches: 14.